The next 14 T cell receptor beta chains were all read from a single sample in a study of CD4 T cells in relation to SARS-CoV-2 and coronaviruses. The assay was immunoSEQ multiplex PCR, and TCRdb's table has in-frame clones only and misses some. The data contain 35,000 to 45,000 clones, roughly 88% of them singletons. The source material was memory CD4+ T cells from PBMCs. All receptors derive from an adult with COVID-19.

This chain links TRBV11-3 with TRBJ2-7; D gene unclear. CDR1 is SGHNT and CDR2 is YENEEA in the germline V gene. Trimming cost V 1 base and J 6 bases, with 7 bases left between them. The CDR3 spans 12 residues. The CDR3 nucleotides read TGTGCCAGCAGCTTAGTGGAGCGCGAGCAGTACTTC. It codes for CASSLVEREQYF.

The chain combines TRBV27 with TRBJ1-1; no firm D call. The CDR3 spans 15 residues. Germline lookup yields CDR1 MNHEY and CDR2 SMNVEV (reference sequence). V was shortened by 5 bases and J by 3 bases, with 16 bases between the two germline ends. This CDR3 is CASSPQLVGHTEAFF. CDR3 coding DNA: TGTGCCAGCAGTCCGCAACTGGTCGGGCACACTGAAGCTTTCTTT.

V gene TRBV9 combines with J gene TRBJ1-3; D remains unclear. The CDR3 consists of 13 residues. Germline lookup yields CDR1 SGDLS and CDR2 YYNGEE. Deletions cut 0 bases from V and 11 bases from J, with 12 bases between. Written as DNA, the CDR3 is TGTGCCAGCAGCGTAGATGCGGGGAGGGCCATATATTTT. Its translation is CASSVDAGRAIYF. Supplemented by reference TRBV9 and TRBJ1-3, the full variable domain reads DSGVTQTPKHLITATGQRVTLRCSPRSGDLSVYWYQQSLDQGLQFLIQYYNGEERAKGNILERFSAQQFPDLHSELNLSSLELGDSALYFCASSVDAGRAIYFGEGSWLTVV.

The CDR3 DNA reads as TGTGCCATCAGTGAGAGCGTGGGGGCCAACGTCCTGACTTTC. It translates to CAISESVGANVLTF. The chain combines TRBV10-3 with TRBJ2-6; D is unresolved. The CDR3 totals 14 residues. From germline, CDR1 is ENHRY and CDR2 SYGVKD. V shed 2 bases and J shed 4 bases, with 6 bases lying between them.

The chain is built from TRBV3-1 (or the pseudogene TRBV3-2) and TRBJ2-5; 16 bases fit TRBD2. This CDR3 contains 17 residues. Germline CDR1 LGHDT, CDR2 YNNKEL (reference sequence). V lost 6 bases, J lost 2 bases, and 6 bases stayed unmatched. CDR3 protein: CASRRGLAGGIQETQYF. CDR3 DNA: TGTGCCAGCAGGAGGGGACTAGCGGGGGGGATTCAAGAGACCCAGTACTTC.

CDR3 residues: CASSHGGMNTEAFF. The CDR3 DNA reads TGTGCCAGCAGCCACGGGGGTATGAACACTGAAGCTTTCTTT. This chain connects TRBV3-1 (or the pseudogene TRBV3-2) to TRBJ1-1; D is possibly TRBD1 (5 bases). V was trimmed by 3 bases and J by 0 bases, leaving 8 bases between them. This CDR3 region has 14 residues. Germline values: CDR1 LGHDT, CDR2 YNNKEL (reference sequence).

The chain employs TRBV29-1 and TRBJ1-4; a weak D match, TRBD1 (5 bases). The germline CDR1 and CDR2 sequences are SQVTM and ANQGSEA. V lost 7 bases, J lost 8 bases, and 14 bases lay in between. The CDR3 is made up of 12 amino acids. This CDR3 reads CSASDSKEKLFF. As DNA, the CDR3 is TGCAGCGCGTCAGACAGTAAAGAAAAACTGTTTTTT.

The genes are TRBV6-6 and TRBJ2-7, with D hard to call. Germline CDR1 MNHNY, CDR2 SVGAGI (reference sequence). There are 15 residues in the CDR3. V lost 7 bases to trimming and J lost 5 bases, with 21 bases between them. CDR3 residues: CASTLVAPPFDEQYF. The CDR3 DNA is TGTGCCAGCACCTTAGTAGCCCCGCCTTTCGACGAGCAGTACTTC.

The chain recombines TRBV5-1 with TRBJ2-6, with TRBD1 matching over 10 bases. The CDR3 is 17 residues long. Germline-derived CDR1 and CDR2 are SGHRS and YFSETQ. With 4 bases clipped from V and 0 bases from J, the junction kept 4 bases outside the gene matches. CDR3 coding DNA: TGCGCCAGCAGCCGGGACAGGGGCGGCTCTGGGGCCAACGTCCTGACTTTC. It codes for CASSRDRGGSGANVLTF.

The genes are TRBV15 and TRBJ1-2; D remains unclear. The CDR3 covers 11 residues. V was shortened by 3 bases and J by 4 bases, with 3 bases between the two germline ends. Germline-derived CDR1 and CDR2 are LNHNV and YYDKDF (reference sequence). CDR3 DNA sequence: TGTGCCACCAGCAGTTTCTATGGCTACACCTTC. Residues: CATSSFYGYTF.

The chain recombines TRBV12-5 with TRBJ2-7; D perhaps matches TRBD2 (7 bases). The CDR3 spans 16 residues. Trimming left V 7 bases short and J 2 bases short, with 21 bases between. Germline loops: CDR1 LGHNT, CDR2 FRNRAP. CDR3 sequence (DNA): TGTGCTAGTGAACCTGGCGTGGGGCGGGGGCCCTACGAGCAGTACTTC. It translates to CASEPGVGRGPYEQYF. The full variable domain, its missing parts supplied by reference TRBV12-5 and TRBJ2-7, is DARVTQTPRHKVTEMGQEVTMRCQPILGHNTVFWYRQTMMQGLELLAYFRNRAPLDDSGMPKDRFSAEMPDATLATLKIQPSEPRDSAVYFCASEPGVGRGPYEQYFGPGTRLTVT.

This chain joins TRBV28 and TRBJ2-7; D is uncertain. This CDR3 comprises 11 residues. Trimming removed 5 bases from V and 3 bases from J, with 5 bases in between. Germline V gene data show CDR1 as MDHEN and CDR2 as SYDVKM. The CDR3 DNA is TGTGCCAGCAGTATCAGCTACGAGCAGTACTTC. Protein product: CASSISYEQYF. Full variable domain (missing parts from reference TRBV28 and TRBJ2-7): DVKVTQSSRYLVKRTGEKVFLECVQDMDHENMFWYRQDPGLGLRLIYFSYDVKMKEKGDIPEGYSVSREKKERFSLILESASTNQTSMYLCASSISYEQYFGPGTRLTVT.

V and J are TRBV5-6 and TRBJ1-2; 7 bases line up with TRBD1. The ends lost 3 bases at V and 4 bases at J; junction bases unmatched: 6. The germline gives CDR1 SGHDT, CDR2 YYEEEE. This CDR3 has 14 amino acids. The CDR3 nucleotides read TGTGCCAGCAGCTCCACAGGGGTCTCCTATGGCTACACCTTC. This translates into CASSSTGVSYGYTF.

The chain links TRBV27 to TRBJ2-5; maybe TRBD1 (6 bases). Germline V gene sequence: CDR1 MNHEY, CDR2 SMNVEV (reference sequence). V gave up 5 bases and J gave up 4 bases, with 23 bases separating them. The CDR3 spans 17 residues. For the CDR3, the DNA is TGTGCCAGCAGTCTCGACGCGGGTACAGGGTTTAGAGAGACCCAGTACTTC. Encoded protein: CASSLDAGTGFRETQYF.